The 10 T cell receptor beta chains given below trace back to one sample, sequenced in a study of shared clonotypes between healthy human individuals. Using immunoSEQ multiplex PCR, the repertoire was profiled, and TCRdb retains in-frame clones only, with some absent. Of 600,000 or so clones listed, roughly 98% were seen once; the top ten hold roughly 0.29%. Naive CD8 populations comprised CD45RO-negative cells positively selected for CCR7, excluding terminally differentiated effector memory CD45RA+ cells. Specimen: naive CD8+ T cells sorted from blood. All receptors derive from a man aged 25 to 40 in good health.

The chain couples TRBV5-1 to TRBJ2-7; D may match TRBD1 or TRBD2 (5 bases each). Germline values: CDR1 SGHRS, CDR2 YFSETQ. The CDR3 spans 15 residues. V was pared by 0 bases and J by 3 bases, with 13 bases between. The DNA of the CDR3 is TGCGCCAGCAGCTTGGCCCAGGGACGGAACTACGAGCAGTACTTC. Translated, it gives CASSLAQGRNYEQYF.

The genes are TRBV29-1 and TRBJ2-2; D is perhaps TRBD2 (5 bases). V lost 4 bases and J 5 bases, leaving 11 bases between the germline ends. The CDR3 runs 13 residues. Germline assignment: CDR1 SQVTM and CDR2 ANQGSEA. In nucleotides, the CDR3 is TGCAGCGTTGCGGAGGCTACGACCGGGGAGCTGTTTTTT. This codes for CSVAEATTGELFF.

V is TRBV4-1 and J is TRBJ2-7; unclear D gene. Germline loops: CDR1 MGHRA, CDR2 YSYEKL. V lost 0 bases, J lost 0 bases, and 15 bases lay in between. This CDR3 spans 17 amino acids. The CDR3 here is CASSQDSWWNNSYEQYF. CDR3 in DNA: TGCGCCAGCAGCCAAGACAGTTGGTGGAACAACTCCTACGAGCAGTACTTC.

The chain combines TRBV28 with TRBJ2-7; D is possibly TRBD2 (5 bases). V shed 7 bases and J shed 6 bases, with 22 bases lying between them. The CDR3 runs 15 residues. Germline CDR1 and CDR2: MDHEN and SYDVKM. As DNA, the CDR3 is TGTGCCAGCACTTCCCTGCCCGCTAGACGGGGCGAGCAGTACTTC. Protein sequence: CASTSLPARRGEQYF.

The chain couples TRBV11-3 to TRBJ2-6, with D unresolved. CDR3 size: 15 residues. Germline lookup yields CDR1 SGHNT and CDR2 YENEEA. V was trimmed by 5 bases and J by 0 bases, leaving 8 bases between them. CDR3 coding DNA: TGTGCCAGCAGCCACTCTAACTCTGGGGCCAACGTCCTGACTTTC. This codes for CASSHSNSGANVLTF.

The CDR3, as DNA: TGTGCCACTGGGGGGAGGCGGCGGGATGAGCAGTTCTTC. Its translation is CATGGRRRDEQFF. The chain is built from TRBV7-2 and TRBJ2-1, with D perhaps TRBD2 (6 bases). The CDR3 sequence is 13 residues long. V lost 10 bases, J lost 8 bases, and 18 bases lay in between. Germline V CDR1 and CDR2: SGHTA, FQGNSA. Full variable domain (outside the CDR3, taken from reference TRBV7-2 and TRBJ2-1): GAGVSQSPSNKVTEKGKDVELRCDPISGHTALYWYRQSLGQGLEFLIYFQGNSAPDKSGLPSDRFSAERTGGSVSTLTIQRTQQEDSAVYLCATGGRRRDEQFFGPGTRLTVL.

This CDR3 reads CASSLASPMANYEQYF. CDR3 bases: TGCGCCAGCAGCTTGGCCTCTCCGATGGCCAACTACGAGCAGTACTTC. This chain connects TRBV5-1 to TRBJ2-7; no firm D call. The CDR3 loop spans 16 amino acids. Germline lookup yields CDR1 SGHRS and CDR2 YFSETQ. Trimming pared 0 bases from V and 3 bases from J, leaving 16 bases between. Filled out from reference TRBV5-1 and TRBJ2-7, the complete variable domain reads KAGVTQTPRYLIKTRGQQVTLSCSPISGHRSVSWYQQTPGQGLQFLFEYFSETQRNKGNFPGRFSGRQFSNSRSEMNVSTLELGDSALYLCASSLASPMANYEQYFGPGTRLTVT.

CDR3 in DNA: TGTGCCAGTAGTATGGGTGCAGACGTCCCCTACGAGCAGTACTTC. It yields the protein CASSMGADVPYEQYF. The rearrangement links TRBV19 to TRBJ2-7; D not certain. Trimming cost V 3 bases and J 2 bases, with 14 bases left between them. Germline V gene lookup returns CDR1 LNHDA and CDR2 SQIVND (reference sequence). CDR3 size: 15 residues.

This chain links TRBV28 with TRBJ2-1, with 13 bases lining up with TRBD2. The CDR3 sequence is 16 residues long. The ends lost 3 bases at V and 7 bases at J; junction bases unmatched: 6. Germline CDR1 is MDHEN and CDR2 is SYDVKM. In DNA form, the CDR3 reads TGTGCCAGCAGTTTCACGACTAGCGGGAGGCGGAATGAGCAGTTCTTC. Protein product: CASSFTTSGRRNEQFF.

This rearrangement joins TRBV9 to TRBJ2-1, with D possibly being TRBD2 (6 bases). Trimming left V 0 bases short and J 0 bases short, with 25 bases between. Germline V CDR1 and CDR2: SGDLS, YYNGEE. CDR3 length: 21 residues. The CDR3 sequence is CASSVGEVRRGTFSSYNEQFF. The CDR3 bases are TGTGCCAGCAGCGTAGGGGAGGTGAGACGCGGGACCTTTAGCTCCTACAATGAGCAGTTCTTC.